A single sample gave rise to the 26 T cell receptor beta chains below, sequenced in a study of T cell changes during pregnancy in multiple sclerosis. Some clones are missing from TCRdb's copy, which holds only in-frame ones; the method was immunoSEQ multiplex PCR. Of tens of thousands of clones in the sample, around 91% were seen once. The sample consisted of peripheral blood, taken in the third trimester of pregnancy. The receptors derive from a female donor in good health, enrolled as a control in a pregnancy study.

The chain joins TRBV7-2 to TRBJ1-5, with D possibly being TRBD1 (6 bases). Looked up from germline, CDR1 is SGHTA and CDR2 is FQGNSA. The length of the CDR3 is 15 residues. V was pared by 1 base and J by 6 bases, with 13 bases between. CDR3 in DNA: TGTGCCAGCAGCTTAGTAGGGGGGGCCGGTCAGCCCCAGCATTTT. This encodes CASSLVGGAGQPQHF.

This rearrangement joins TRBV5-4 to TRBJ2-2; 9 positions agree with TRBD1. Germline CDR1 SGHNT, CDR2 YYREEE (reference sequence). Trimming removed 4 bases from V and 8 bases from J; junction bases left unmatched: 9. This CDR3 region has 15 residues. CDR3 DNA sequence: TGTGCCAGCAGCCAAGGGACAGGGATCCTGGGGGAGCTGTTTTTT. It specifies CASSQGTGILGELFF.

This clone showed up just once. The chain recombines TRBV5-1 with TRBJ2-3; 7 bases fit TRBD2. CDR3 length equals 21 residues. V dropped 0 bases and J dropped 0; count of bases not matched to a gene: 19. Germline V gives CDR1 SGHRS, CDR2 YFSETQ. The CDR3 region has the DNA TGCGCCAGCAGCTTGGATCGGCGGGGGTCCCGCGGAACCGTTAGCACAGATACGCAGTATTTT. Its protein product is CASSLDRRGSRGTVSTDTQYF.

This chain joins TRBV4-3 and TRBJ2-1; 8 nucleotides match TRBD1. CDR1 and CDR2 (germline): LGHNA, YSLEER. The CDR3 is 17 residues long. Trimming took 1 base from V and 5 from J; bases not matched to a gene: 10. For the CDR3, the DNA is TGCGCCAGCAGCCAAGTCCGGGCAGGGGGCCCAAACAATGAGCAGTTCTTC. It specifies CASSQVRAGGPNNEQFF.

V gene TRBV28 combines with J gene TRBJ2-7; 12 nucleotides agree with TRBD2. Germline lookup yields CDR1 MDHEN and CDR2 SYDVKM. The CDR3 loop spans 18 amino acids. Losses at the gene ends were 4 bases for V and 1 base for J; bases not matched to a gene: 11. CDR3 sequence reads: CASSSLGLAGNPSYEQYF. CDR3 DNA sequence: TGTGCCAGCAGTTCCTTAGGACTAGCGGGGAACCCTTCCTACGAGCAGTACTTC. The full variable domain, rest sourced from reference TRBV28 and TRBJ2-7, is DVKVTQSSRYLVKRTGEKVFLECVQDMDHENMFWYRQDPGLGLRLIYFSYDVKMKEKGDIPEGYSVSREKKERFSLILESASTNQTSMYLCASSSLGLAGNPSYEQYFGPGTRLTVT.

The chain uses TRBV28 and TRBJ2-2; D perhaps matches TRBD2 (5 bases). Trimming took off 6 bases at V and 4 bases at J, with 15 bases between the two ends. Germline lookup yields CDR1 MDHEN and CDR2 SYDVKM. The CDR3 covers 15 residues. The CDR3 DNA reads TGTGCCAGCAGCCTCACTAGATCCATCACCGGGGAGCTGTTTTTT. Its protein product is CASSLTRSITGELFF.

The CDR3 spells CASGDRGGSGNTIYF. CDR3 nucleotides: TGCGCCAGCGGAGACAGGGGGGGCTCTGGAAACACCATATATTTT. V and J are TRBV4-3 and TRBJ1-3, with 9 bases aligning to TRBD1. Germline assignment: CDR1 LGHNA and CDR2 YSLEER. Trimming at V came to 8 bases and at J to 0 bases, leaving 5 bases not matched to a gene. The CDR3 is 15 amino acids.

This chain links TRBV7-8 with TRBJ1-5; the D gene is possibly TRBD1 (5 bases). The CDR3 covers 13 residues. The germline V gene encodes CDR1 SGHVS and CDR2 FQNEAQ. V lost 2 bases and J lost 4, with 6 bases in between. CDR3 protein: CASSLQGNQPQHF. CDR3 in DNA: TGTGCCAGCAGCTTACAGGGTAATCAGCCCCAGCATTTT.

This clone was picked up one time. The rearrangement joins TRBV29-1 to TRBJ1-5; D is undetermined. The V gene lost 1 base and the J gene lost 9 bases, with 10 bases spanning the gap. The V gene's germline CDR1 is SQVTM and CDR2 ANQGSEA. The CDR3 contains 12 residues. The CDR3 spells CSVEVDSGPQHF. In DNA form, the CDR3 reads TGCAGCGTTGAAGTGGATTCAGGGCCCCAGCATTTT.

The CDR3: CSVGRTGRKTEAFF. Written as DNA, the CDR3 is TGCAGCGTTGGACGGACAGGGAGGAAAACTGAAGCTTTCTTT. This chain links TRBV29-1 with TRBJ1-1; TRBD1 matches 8 bases. Per the germline V gene, CDR1 is SQVTM and CDR2 is ANQGSEA. V lost 4 bases to trimming and J lost 5 bases; unmatched junction nucleotides: 9. CDR3 length equals 14 residues.

The CDR3 DNA follows: TGTGCCTGGAGTGTACTCGGCACCGGGGAGCTGTTTTTT. Protein product: CAWSVLGTGELFF. This rearrangement joins TRBV30 to TRBJ2-2, with D uncertain. CDR1 and CDR2 from the germline V gene are GTSNPN and SVGIG (reference sequence). Between the trimmed V and J ends, which lost 0 bases and 4 bases, there was a span of 6 bases. The CDR3 is made up of 13 amino acids. Variable domain in full (rest from reference TRBV30 and TRBJ2-2): SQTIHQWPATLVQPVGSPLSLECTVEGTSNPNLYWYRQAAGRGLQLLFYSVGIGQISSEVPQNLSASRPQDRQFILSSKKLLLSDSGFYLCAWSVLGTGELFFGEGSRLTVL.

This chain uses TRBV11-2 with TRBJ1-6, with a weak D call TRBD1 (6 bases). Germline CDR1 SGHAT, CDR2 FQNNGV. Deletions cut 4 bases from V and 10 bases from J, with 20 bases between. The length of the CDR3 is 16 residues. CDR3 sequence (DNA): TGTGCCAGCAGCTCCTGGCGCGGGGGCGGGTGGTCACCCCTCCACTTT. Its protein is CASSSWRGGGWSPLHF. The variable domain in full, with the rest retrieved from reference TRBV11-2 and TRBJ1-6, is EAGVAQSPRYKIIEKRQSVAFWCNPISGHATLYWYQQILGQGPKLLIQFQNNGVVDDSQLPKDRFSAERLKGVDSTLKIQPAKLEDSAVYLCASSSWRGGGWSPLHFGNGTRLTVT.

The chain couples TRBV7-2 to TRBJ1-1, with D possibly TRBD1 on 6 matching bases. Germline V lookup: CDR1 SGHTA, CDR2 FQGNSA. The CDR3 is 13 amino acids. The V and J ends lost 2 bases and 7 bases respectively, with 11 bases between them. In DNA, the CDR3 is TGTGCCAGCAGCTTAAGGACAGAGTTTGAAGCTTTCTTT. It encodes CASSLRTEFEAFF.

The J gene is TRBJ2-3, the V gene TRBV9; 9 nucleotides align to TRBD2. CDR3 size: 16 residues. V was clipped by 3 bases and J by 3 bases; unmatched bases: 8. The germline V gene encodes CDR1 SGDLS and CDR2 YYNGEE. The CDR3 loop reads CASSDPRGGGTDTQYF. CDR3 DNA: TGTGCCAGCAGCGACCCGCGGGGGGGCGGGACAGATACGCAGTATTTT.

The CDR3 loop is CASSLQAAYGYTF. DNA of the CDR3: TGTGCCAGCAGCTTACAGGCAGCTTATGGCTACACCTTC. The rearrangement joins TRBV7-2 to TRBJ1-2; D is unclear. The V end lost 2 bases, the J end lost 5 bases, and 9 bases lay between the germline ends. The CDR3 totals 13 residues. Germline CDR1 is SGHTA and CDR2 is FQGNSA. The variable domain in full, completed from reference TRBV7-2 and TRBJ1-2, reads GAGVSQSPSNKVTEKGKDVELRCDPISGHTALYWYRQSLGQGLEFLIYFQGNSAPDKSGLPSDRFSAERTGGSVSTLTIQRTQQEDSAVYLCASSLQAAYGYTFGSGTRLTVV.

The J gene is TRBJ2-7, the V gene TRBV5-1; 8 bases match TRBD2. The CDR3 extends over 14 amino acids. The trim removed 9 bases at V and 6 bases at J, leaving 14 bases unmatched. The germline V gene has CDR1 SGHRS and CDR2 YFSETQ. CDR3 nucleotide sequence: TGCGCCACCTCACCGGGACTAGAAGTCCGCGAGCAGTACTTC. Its translation is CATSPGLEVREQYF.

The chain has TRBV5-1 and TRBJ2-2; perhaps TRBD2 as D (5 bases). Trimming took off 1 base at V and 4 bases at J, with 20 bases between the two ends. CDR3 size: 18 residues. Looked up from germline, CDR1 is SGHRS and CDR2 is YFSETQ. The CDR3 reads CASSLSWRISSSTGELFF. CDR3 DNA sequence: TGCGCCAGCAGCTTGTCGTGGAGGATCTCTTCATCCACCGGGGAGCTGTTTTTT.

This chain's CDR3 is CASSQQGENTEAFF. CDR3 nucleotides: TGTGCCAGCTCACAACAGGGGGAGAACACTGAAGCTTTCTTT. This sequence joins TRBV18 and TRBJ1-1; 8 positions agree with TRBD1. With 4 bases clipped from V and 1 base from J, the junction kept 2 bases outside the gene matches. The CDR3 spans 14 residues. Germline assignment: CDR1 KGHSH and CDR2 LQKENI.

The rearrangement joins TRBV6-6 to TRBJ1-1; a weak D match, TRBD1 (6 bases). The germline V gene encodes CDR1 MNHNY and CDR2 SVGAGI (reference sequence). This CDR3 is 16 amino acids long. Trimming removed 2 bases at V and 1 base at J, with 14 bases between. The CDR3 sequence is CASSYEWTEGNTEAFF. CDR3 nucleotides: TGTGCCAGCAGTTACGAATGGACAGAAGGGAACACTGAAGCTTTCTTT.

The V call is TRBV11-3, the J call TRBJ2-1, with 8 nucleotides matching TRBD1. Trimming took 1 base from V and 0 from J; bases not matched to a gene: 5. The CDR3 covers 17 residues. Germline values: CDR1 SGHNT, CDR2 YENEEA. DNA for the CDR3: TGTGCCAGCAGCTTAGGATCCAGGGGGCGCTCCTACAATGAGCAGTTCTTC. It specifies CASSLGSRGRSYNEQFF.

In this sample, this clone turned up once. The rearrangement uses TRBV7-2 and TRBJ2-5; D remains unclear. The CDR3 sequence is 13 residues long. Trimming took 8 bases from V and 4 from J, leaving 14 bases between them. Germline CDR1 is SGHTA and CDR2 is FQGNSA. Here the CDR3 DNA reads TGTGCCAGCCTCCGACCCTGGAGAGAGACCCAGTACTTC. Encoded protein: CASLRPWRETQYF. Based on the CDR3 plus reference TRBV7-2 and TRBJ2-5, the full variable domain is GAGVSQSPSNKVTEKGKDVELRCDPISGHTALYWYRQSLGQGLEFLIYFQGNSAPDKSGLPSDRFSAERTGGSVSTLTIQRTQQEDSAVYLCASLRPWRETQYFGPGTRLLVL.

The chain links TRBV5-4 to TRBJ1-6; 9 bases line up with TRBD1. Germline CDR1 and CDR2: SGHNT and YYREEE (reference sequence). Germline trimming cut 5 bases from V and 14 bases from J; bases unmatched to any gene: 11. CDR3 length: 14 residues. CDR3 loop: CASRRTGDLRSLHF. The CDR3 DNA reads TGTGCCAGCAGACGGACAGGGGACCTTCGGTCCCTCCACTTT.

This sequence joins TRBV7-2 and TRBJ1-2; 10 nucleotides align to TRBD1. The CDR3 extends over 15 amino acids. Unmatched junction bases numbered 9, after V lost 5 bases and J lost 6 bases. Germline-derived CDR1 and CDR2 are SGHTA and FQGNSA. The DNA of the CDR3 is TGTGCCAGCAGCCTCCGGGGGACAGGGGAAAATGGCTACACCTTC. Amino acids: CASSLRGTGENGYTF.

This clone was detected once. The CDR3 DNA sequence: TGCGCCAGCAGCCAACCGGGACAGGGTCTTCGGGAAAAACTGTTTTTT. Residues: CASSQPGQGLREKLFF. The chain uses TRBV4-3 and TRBJ1-4; TRBD1 matches 9 bases. The CDR3 consists of 16 residues. J lost 8 bases, V lost 2 bases, and 9 bases had no gene match. In germline, CDR1 is LGHNA, CDR2 YSLEER.

The V gene is TRBV30, the J gene TRBJ1-2; 9 positions agree with TRBD1. This CDR3 spans 13 amino acids. Trimming took 8 bases from V and 6 from J; bases not matched to a gene: 10. Germline V CDR1 and CDR2: GTSNPN, SVGIG (reference sequence). The CDR3 reads CAGNRGRPDGYTF. The CDR3 bases are TGTGCCGGCAACAGGGGGCGCCCGGATGGCTACACCTTC.

CDR3 residues: CASSLVGGDTQYF. The CDR3, as DNA: TGTGCCAGCAGCCTGGTGGGGGGAGATACGCAGTATTTT. The J gene is TRBJ2-3, the V gene TRBV7-9, with D tentatively TRBD2 (6 bases). The CDR3 totals 13 residues. V lost 5 bases to trimming and J lost 5 bases, with 11 bases between them. From germline, CDR1 is SEHNR and CDR2 FQNEAQ (reference sequence).